The clone carrying this T cell receptor beta chain was detected many times. Its specificity is not known. The germline gene is not matched at one end of the junction; a read error may be the cause. Each CDR3 protein is one row after TCRdb ran MiXCR on the reads. The table includes hundreds of thousands of distinct CDR3 sequences, about 33% detected once. This sample is drawn from a study of T cell repertoires in cytomegalovirus infection. Whole-study context: Both a matching HLA type and CMV infection were indicated by public TCR beta signatures.

This CDR3 is 14 amino acids long. CDR1 and CDR2 (germline): SGHRS, YFSETQ. The source was cultured CD8+ T cells from PBMCs, collected from culture after CMV antigen stimulation. This clonotype was sampled from a human donor in good health (CMV status not recorded). Some clones in this sample may be carry-over from other donors' samples. This chain joins TRBV5-1 and TRBJ2-2; D gene unclear. CDR3 amino acids: CASSLLGDTGELFF. The CDR3 DNA is TGTGCCAGCAGCTTATTGGGCGACACCGGGGAGCTGTTTTTT.